This entry lists 5 T cell receptor beta chains sequenced from one sample in a study of cytomegalovirus exposure and HLA in healthy donors. The PCR made use of 60 Vbeta and 13 Jbeta primers. The method was immunoSEQ multiplex PCR; TCRdb's version includes in-frame clones alone and lacks a portion of them. The sample includes tens of thousands of clones, about three quarters seen only once; the top ten take 0.85% to 1.3%. The source material was PBMCs. The origin of the receptors is a male donor in good health and CMV-seronegative.

The chain has TRBV5-6 and TRBJ2-7; 8 bases match TRBD1. Germline values: CDR1 SGHDT, CDR2 YYEEEE. This CDR3 spans 12 amino acids. The J segment lost 3 bases and the V segment lost 4 bases, leaving 0 bases of the junction unmatched. This CDR3 reads CASSGQGYEQYF. The CDR3 DNA reads TGTGCCAGCAGCGGACAGGGCTACGAGCAGTACTTC.

The V and J genes are TRBV28 and TRBJ2-7; D is ambiguous. Germline-derived CDR1 and CDR2 are MDHEN and SYDVKM. The CDR3 is 13 residues long. Trimming took 6 bases from V and 2 from J, leaving 11 bases between them. CDR3 nucleotides: TGTGCCAGCAGACAGCCAGCTACCTACGAGCAGTACTTC. This gives the protein CASRQPATYEQYF.

The chain is built from TRBV7-2 and TRBJ2-5, with no clear D. The J call may not be correct, given that the DNA end is closer to TRBJ2-7. CDR3 length equals 16 residues. CDR1 and CDR2 from the germline V gene are SGHTA and FQGNSA. The CDR3 protein is CASSLVSVGPLYEQYF. The CDR3 nucleotides are TGTGCCAGCAGCTTAGTTTCCGTCGGTCCCCTCTACGAGCAGTACTTC.

V and J are TRBV29-1 and TRBJ2-1, with 12 bases lining up with TRBD2. Germline-derived CDR1 and CDR2 are SQVTM and ANQGSEA. This CDR3 is 15 amino acids long. Unmatched junction bases numbered 12, after V lost 6 bases and J lost 9 bases. Here the CDR3 reads CSVSSRGLAGGEQFF. The CDR3 DNA follows: TGCAGCGTCTCTTCCAGGGGACTAGCGGGCGGTGAGCAGTTCTTC.

CDR3 sequence reads: CASRSGGPGGDTQYF. DNA for the CDR3: TGCGCCAGCAGATCCGGCGGACCCGGAGGAGATACGCAGTATTTT. The J gene is TRBJ2-3, the V gene TRBV5-1; D might be TRBD2 (5 bases). Germline CDR1 is SGHRS and CDR2 is YFSETQ. The CDR3 totals 15 residues. Trimming stripped 5 bases from V and 5 bases from J, with 18 bases between.